This TCR beta chain emerged from a study of shared clonotypes between healthy human individuals. Overall study results and limits: For naive CD4 cells, approximately 4.7% of clonotypes were shared across a few donors.

This CDR3 has 15 amino acids. CDR1 is MDHEN, CDR2 SYDVKM, per germline. Trimming removed 6 bases from V and 7 bases from J; junction bases left unmatched: 12. TCRdb keeps only in-frame clones here, not all; method: immunoSEQ multiplex PCR. The profile shows some 2,100,000 clones, almost 96% of them singletons. Points on this clone: Antigen: not known.

The sample was naive CD4+ T cells sorted from blood. Regarding subset: CD45RA+ positively selected. The rearrangement uses TRBV28 and TRBJ2-1; TRBD2 aligns across 7 bases. This receptor was taken from a man between 18 and 29 years old in good health. The CDR3 region is CASRSPQAGLNEQFF. In nucleotides, the CDR3 is TGTGCCAGCAGATCTCCACAAGCGGGGTTGAATGAGCAGTTCTTC.